These 13 T cell receptor beta chains were all obtained from the same sample, sequenced in a study of T cell responses to AZD1222 COVID-19 vaccine. The assay was immunoSEQ multiplex PCR, and TCRdb's table has in-frame clones only and misses some. The sample contains approximately 120,000 clones, 88% of which appear only once. The source material was peripheral blood, sampled on day 0 of AZD1222 vaccination. The receptor set was obtained from an adult in good health.

The chain has TRBV5-4 and TRBJ2-1, with 8 bases identical to TRBD1. The V and J ends lost 1 base and 7 bases, in that order; junction bases with no gene match: 1. The CDR3 sequence is 13 residues long. CDR1 is SGHNT, CDR2 YYREEE, per germline (reference sequence). CDR3 sequence reads: CASSLTGGNEQFF. For the CDR3, the DNA is TGTGCCAGCAGCTTGACAGGGGGGAATGAGCAGTTCTTC. Full variable domain (rest looked up from reference TRBV5-4 and TRBJ2-1): ETGVTQSPTHLIKTRGQQVTLRCSSQSGHNTVSWYQQALGQGPQFIFQYYREEENGRGNFPPRFSGLQFPNYSSELNVNALELDDSALYLCASSLTGGNEQFFGPGTRLTVL.

Comments on this clone: The junction does not match germline at one end; this may be a read error. CDR3 sequence: CASSTPGGPGELFF. As DNA, the CDR3 is TGTGCTAGCAGCACCCCCGGGGGCCCCGGGGAGCTGTTTTTT. The chain has TRBV7-7 and TRBJ2-2, with D perhaps being TRBD1 or TRBD2 (6 bases each). CDR3 length equals 14 residues. CDR1 and CDR2 from the germline V gene are SSHAT and FNYEAQ (reference sequence).

V is TRBV5-8 and J is TRBJ1-3; D uncertain. Germline lookup yields CDR1 SGHTS and CDR2 YDEGEE. The V end lost 2 bases, the J end lost 0 bases, and 9 bases lay between the germline ends. This CDR3 is 15 amino acids long. The CDR3 sequence is CASSFGVSSGNTIYF. CDR3 nucleotides: TGTGCCAGCAGCTTTGGGGTCAGCTCTGGAAACACCATATATTTT.

The V and J genes are TRBV7-3 and TRBJ2-1; tentatively, D is TRBD2 (6 bases). Germline V gives CDR1 SGHTA, CDR2 FQGTGA. Trimming stripped 0 bases from V and 0 bases from J, with 12 bases between. The CDR3 covers 17 residues. This CDR3 reads CASSLTGGPYSYNEQFF. CDR3 coding DNA: TGTGCCAGCAGCTTAACGGGGGGACCCTACTCCTACAATGAGCAGTTCTTC.

This chain links TRBV3-1 (or the pseudogene TRBV3-2) with TRBJ1-4; 9 bases match TRBD1. Trimming at V came to 5 bases and at J to 8 bases, leaving 6 bases not matched to a gene. The CDR3 is made up of 14 amino acids. Germline assignment: CDR1 LGHDT and CDR2 YNNKEL (reference sequence). DNA of the CDR3: TGTGCCAGCAGCGTCGGGACAGGGAGCGAAAAACTGTTTTTT. As protein: CASSVGTGSEKLFF.

The chain employs TRBV27 and TRBJ2-3, with TRBD1 identical over 7 bases. The CDR3 covers 15 residues. Germline V CDR1 and CDR2: MNHEY, SMNVEV (reference sequence). Unmatched junction bases numbered 10, after V lost 7 bases and J lost 3 bases. CDR3 amino acids: CASTSNRDSTDTQYF. The CDR3 bases are TGTGCCAGCACCTCAAACCGGGACAGTACAGATACGCAGTATTTT.

The J gene is TRBJ2-3, the V gene TRBV25-1; a possible D gene is TRBD2 (6 bases). Trimming shortened V by 6 bases and J by 5 bases, and 12 bases separated the two germline ends. The germline V gene encodes CDR1 MGHDK and CDR2 SYGVNS. The CDR3 covers 13 residues. The chain's CDR3 is CASRGMEGDTQYF. The CDR3 DNA reads TGTGCCAGCAGGGGGATGGAGGGAGATACGCAGTATTTT.

This chain uses TRBV6-4 with TRBJ2-2; TRBD2 aligns across 8 bases. V gave up 0 bases and J gave up 0 bases; unmatched junction bases: 0. From germline, CDR1 is MRHNA and CDR2 SNTAGT. The CDR3 is 16 residues long. The CDR3: CASSDSGGANTGELFF. As DNA, the CDR3 is TGTGCCAGCAGTGACTCCGGGGGGGCGAACACCGGGGAGCTGTTTTTT.

This chain uses TRBV28 with TRBJ2-1; D not certain. CDR1 and CDR2 (germline): MDHEN, SYDVKM. The V and J ends lost 10 bases and 3 bases respectively, with 4 bases between them. This CDR3 has 10 residues. In DNA form, the CDR3 reads TGTGCCACCGTCTACAATGAGCAGTTCTTC. Translated: CATVYNEQFF.

The genes are TRBV7-2 and TRBJ2-7; D may be TRBD1 or TRBD2 (6 bases each). The CDR3 covers 15 residues. Trimming took 1 base from V and 1 from J, leaving 11 bases between them. In germline, CDR1 is SGHTA, CDR2 FQGNSA. The CDR3 DNA sequence: TGTGCCAGCAGCTTAGATAGGGGGGCGTCCTACGAGCAGTACTTC. Translating gives CASSLDRGASYEQYF.

J is TRBJ2-7 and V is TRBV6-1, with 10 bases aligning to TRBD2. CDR1 MNHNS and CDR2 SASEGT come from the germline V gene. The CDR3 runs to 18 residues. After removal of 1 base from V and 3 bases from J, the junction contained 12 bases not matched to a gene. DNA of the CDR3: TGTGCCAGCAGTGAAGGTTCTAGCGGGAGAGGAGGGGGCTACGAGCAGTACTTC. As protein: CASSEGSSGRGGGYEQYF.

The chain recombines TRBV24-1 with TRBJ2-7; D ambiguous. Germline V gene lookup returns CDR1 KGHDR and CDR2 SFDVKD. Trimming took 5 bases from V and 1 from J, leaving 8 bases between them. The CDR3 has 13 residues. In DNA form, the CDR3 reads TGTGCCACCAGTGGTCGCTCTTCCTACGAGCAGTACTTC. As protein: CATSGRSSYEQYF.

The chain links TRBV7-2 to TRBJ1-4; D remains ambiguous. CDR3 size: 15 residues. Looked up from germline, CDR1 is SGHTA and CDR2 is FQGNSA. Trimming cost V 2 bases and J 8 bases, with 15 bases left between them. This CDR3 reads CASSLNRSAREKLFF. The CDR3 bases are TGTGCCAGCAGCTTAAATAGGTCTGCTCGGGAAAAACTGTTTTTT. Complete variable domain (other parts from reference TRBV7-2 and TRBJ1-4): GAGVSQSPSNKVTEKGKDVELRCDPISGHTALYWYRQSLGQGLEFLIYFQGNSAPDKSGLPSDRFSAERTGGSVSTLTIQRTQQEDSAVYLCASSLNRSAREKLFFGSGTQLSVL.